Listed here are 28 T cell receptor beta chains from one sample, sequenced in a study of T cells after yellow fever vaccination. TCRdb re-derived calls from the 5' RACE reads in MiXCR, one entry per CDR3 protein. Counted here are approximately 120,000 distinct CDR3 sequences, nearly 15% occurring once; the ten biggest clones make up roughly two fifths. The sequences come from CD8+ T cells sorted from PBMCs, collected 5 days after the yellow fever booster vaccination. The receptors derive from a man aged 18 to 29 who received the YFV17D yellow fever vaccine.

The rearrangement uses TRBV6-2 or TRBV6-3 and TRBJ2-7, with 10 bases lining up with TRBD1. The CDR3 contains 15 residues. The V gene end was trimmed by 9 bases and the J gene end by 3 bases; junction bases not matched to a gene: 11. Looked up from germline, CDR1 is MNHEY and CDR2 is SVGEGT. The CDR3 loop is CASNHRDRGFYEQYF. CDR3 sequence (DNA): TGTGCCAGTAACCACCGGGACAGGGGATTCTACGAGCAGTACTTC.

This clonotype showed up many times. The chain combines TRBV12-5 with TRBJ2-1, with D uncertain. This CDR3 contains 14 residues. CDR1 is LGHNT, CDR2 FRNRAP, per germline. V was shortened by 2 bases and J by 7 bases, with 12 bases between the two germline ends. CDR3 sequence reads: CASGLFAAWNEQFF. CDR3 coding DNA: TGTGCTAGTGGTTTGTTTGCCGCCTGGAATGAGCAGTTCTTC.

The sample holds a few counts of this clonotype. The chain employs TRBV27 and TRBJ1-1; 7 bases match TRBD1. V shed 3 bases and J 6 bases; nucleotides not matched to a gene: 13. This CDR3 is 16 amino acids long. Germline assignment: CDR1 MNHEY and CDR2 SMNVEV (reference sequence). The CDR3 reads CASSFSSYRGAAEAFF. As DNA, the CDR3 is TGTGCCAGCAGTTTCTCTTCCTACAGGGGTGCGGCTGAAGCTTTCTTT.

This clonotype was detected ten times or more. This chain uses TRBV7-9 with TRBJ2-5; TRBD2 matches at 15 bases. This CDR3 is 19 amino acids long. Trimming removed 4 bases from V and 2 bases from J; junction bases left unmatched: 11. The germline CDR1 and CDR2 sequences are SEHNR and FQNEAQ (reference sequence). The DNA for the CDR3 is TGTGCCAGCAGCTACCCGACGGGACTAGCGGGGGGAAGGCAAGAGACCCAGTACTTC. It translates to CASSYPTGLAGGRQETQYF.

This clonotype was found a few times. The chain couples TRBV7-9 to TRBJ2-7; D uncertain. V was trimmed by 4 bases and J by 6 bases, leaving 13 bases between them. Germline-derived CDR1 and CDR2 are SEHNR and FQNEAQ (reference sequence). The CDR3 is 13 residues long. Here the CDR3 DNA reads TGTGCCAGCAGCTGGACCCCTCGGGTCGAGCAGTACTTC. This gives the protein CASSWTPRVEQYF.

This clonotype appeared many times. The genes are TRBV29-1 and TRBJ2-5; TRBD2 matches at 12 bases. The V gene end was trimmed by 0 bases and the J gene end by 2 bases; junction bases not matched to a gene: 7. The V gene's germline CDR1 is SQVTM and CDR2 ANQGSEA. The CDR3 has 17 amino acids. In DNA, the CDR3 is TGCAGCGTTGAAGATCCCAGGACTAGCGGGGTACAAGAGACCCAGTACTTC. This sequence encodes CSVEDPRTSGVQETQYF.

CDR3 nucleotide sequence: TGTGCCAGCAGCACACCTCCTAGCGGGGGGTGGACGCAGTATTTT. Protein sequence: CASSTPPSGGWTQYF. This chain connects TRBV7-2 to TRBJ2-3, with 11 bases lining up with TRBD2. The trim removed 5 bases at V and 9 bases at J, leaving 10 bases unmatched. Germline CDR1 is SGHTA and CDR2 is FQGNSA. This CDR3 spans 15 amino acids.

This clonotype occurred a few times. The genes are TRBV14 and TRBJ1-2, with D hard to call. The CDR3 has 15 amino acids. V was pared by 4 bases and J by 8 bases, with 20 bases between. The V gene's germline CDR1 is SGHDN and CDR2 FVKESK. The CDR3 protein is CASSPYSTTGFGYTF. The CDR3 nucleotides are TGTGCCAGCAGCCCCTACTCTACTACCGGGTTCGGCTACACCTTC.

This clonotype turned up a few times. The chain joins TRBV6-5 to TRBJ2-1; 12 positions match TRBD2. V lost 2 bases to trimming and J lost 8 bases; unmatched junction nucleotides: 7. Germline assignment: CDR1 MNHEY and CDR2 SVGAGI. The CDR3 is 16 amino acids. CDR3 nucleotides: TGTGCCAGCAGTTACCTAGCGGGGGGGCAAGACGATGAGCAGTTCTTC. This encodes CASSYLAGGQDDEQFF.

The chain links TRBV9 to TRBJ2-5, with a weak D call TRBD2 (7 bases). There are 16 residues in the CDR3. The V end was cut by 3 bases, the J end by 5 bases, with 20 bases between. Germline assignment: CDR1 SGDLS and CDR2 YYNGEE. CDR3 nucleotides: TGTGCCAGCAGCGCTCCGGGGGGCCACGGGGCGGAGACCCAGTACTTC. It encodes CASSAPGGHGAETQYF.

The chain combines TRBV4-1 with TRBJ2-5; no clear D gene. The germline V gene encodes CDR1 MGHRA and CDR2 YSYEKL. Deletions cut 1 base from V and 6 bases from J, with 9 bases between. This CDR3 has 13 residues. The CDR3 loop reads CASSQGLKQTQYF. In nucleotides, the CDR3 is TGCGCCAGCAGCCAAGGACTGAAACAGACCCAGTACTTC.

This chain connects TRBV6-6 to TRBJ1-6; D perhaps matches TRBD1 (6 bases). The CDR3 length is 15 residues. Trimming removed 2 bases at V and 3 bases at J, with 8 bases between. Per the germline V gene, CDR1 is MNHNY and CDR2 is SVGAGI (reference sequence). The CDR3 loop reads CASSYRGYYNSPLHF. The DNA of the CDR3 is TGTGCCAGCAGTTACAGGGGGTACTATAATTCACCCCTCCACTTT.

V is TRBV6-7 and J is TRBJ1-5, with D possibly TRBD1 on 5 matching bases. TRBV6-7 is designated an ORF whose function remains uncertain. V lost 0 bases to trimming and J lost 9 bases, with 15 bases between them. The CDR3 contains 15 residues. The DNA of the CDR3 is TGTGCCAGCAGTTACTCTGGGGCCCCGGGTTGGCCCCAGCATTTT. This encodes CASSYSGAPGWPQHF.

This clonotype appeared many times. The genes are TRBV29-1 and TRBJ2-2; the D gene is possibly TRBD2 (6 bases). The germline V and J ends were trimmed by 3 bases and 6 bases, with 14 bases remaining between them. CDR3 length equals 14 residues. The germline CDR1 and CDR2 sequences are SQVTM and ANQGSEA. The CDR3 here is CSVEDSGGPGELFF. The CDR3 region has the DNA TGCAGCGTTGAGGACTCCGGGGGACCCGGGGAGCTGTTTTTT.

This clonotype has at least ten counts. The chain joins TRBV4-1 to TRBJ2-2; D gene uncertain. Germline V gene data show CDR1 as MGHRA and CDR2 as YSYEKL. The CDR3 is 13 residues long. V shed 3 bases and J shed 5 bases, with 7 bases lying between them. CDR3 coding DNA: TGCGCCAGCAGCCAGGTCTTAACCGGGGAGCTGTTTTTT. This codes for CASSQVLTGELFF.

V and J are TRBV4-1 and TRBJ2-7; 7 bases map to TRBD1. V lost 4 bases, J lost 3 bases, and 9 bases stayed unmatched. Germline V gene lookup returns CDR1 MGHRA and CDR2 YSYEKL. This CDR3 spans 15 amino acids. CDR3 nucleotide sequence: TGCGCCAGCAGCCCCTCTCCAGGGGGTAGCTACGAGCAGTACTTC. This encodes CASSPSPGGSYEQYF.

Concerning this clonotype: At one of its ends the junction is not consistent with the germline gene, which may arise from a read error. CDR3 residues: CASSLGGRGGVENF. DNA of the CDR3: TGTGCCAGCAGCTTAGGGGGGCGGGGCGGAGTGGAGAATTTT. The rearrangement joins TRBV7-2 to TRBJ2-3; D might be TRBD1 or TRBD2, each matching 6 bases. Germline V gene data show CDR1 as SGHTA and CDR2 as FQGNSA. This CDR3 is built from 14 residues.

V gene TRBV19 combines with J gene TRBJ1-1; D is unresolved. V was cut by 4 bases and J by 5 bases, with 8 bases left in between. The CDR3 consists of 12 residues. Germline CDR1 reads LNHDA; CDR2 reads SQIVND (reference sequence). CDR3 loop: CASSRVETEAFF. DNA for the CDR3: TGTGCCAGTAGTAGGGTGGAAACTGAAGCTTTCTTT.

Regarding this clonotype: An end of the junction differs from the germline gene, which may be a read error. The rearrangement joins TRBV6-1 to TRBJ1-1; D call uncertain. CDR3 length equals 14 residues. Per the germline V gene, CDR1 is MNHNS and CDR2 is SASEGT. The CDR3 protein is CASRAPDSGTEAFF. The CDR3, as DNA: TGTGCCAGCAGGGCCCCGGATTCGGGCACTGAAGCCTTCTTT.

The genes are TRBV12-3 or TRBV12-4 and TRBJ1-2; TRBD1 aligns across 11 bases. The length of the CDR3 is 16 residues. V shed 4 bases, J shed 1 base, and the junction held 5 bases outside the gene matches. CDR3 nucleotides: TGTGCCAGCAGTTCACCGGGACAGGGGGTTAACTATGGCTACACCTTC. As protein: CASSSPGQGVNYGYTF.

There are a few counts of this clonotype. The rearrangement uses TRBV9 and TRBJ2-1; 11 bases map to TRBD2. CDR3 length: 15 residues. The V and J ends lost 4 bases and 1 base, in that order; junction bases with no gene match: 1. Germline lookup yields CDR1 SGDLS and CDR2 YYNGEE. CDR3 DNA sequence: TGTGCCAGCAGCACTAGCGGGGGATCCTACAATGAGCAGTTCTTC. Its protein product is CASSTSGGSYNEQFF. The variable domain in full, with the rest retrieved from reference TRBV9 and TRBJ2-1, is DSGVTQTPKHLITATGQRVTLRCSPRSGDLSVYWYQQSLDQGLQFLIQYYNGEERAKGNILERFSAQQFPDLHSELNLSSLELGDSALYFCASSTSGGSYNEQFFGPGTRLTVL.

V and J are TRBV6-5 and TRBJ1-5; D gene unclear. CDR3 length: 13 residues. With 5 bases removed from V and 6 bases from J, the gap between germline ends came to 11 bases. Per germline, CDR1 MNHEY and CDR2 SVGAGI. The CDR3 loop reads CASSPAVGQPQHF. The CDR3 DNA reads as TGTGCCAGCAGTCCAGCGGTCGGTCAGCCCCAGCATTTT.

The chain is built from TRBV6-2 or TRBV6-3 and TRBJ1-5, with TRBD1 matching over 9 bases. CDR3 size: 16 residues. Germline assignment: CDR1 MNHEY and CDR2 SVGEGT. V lost 2 bases to trimming and J lost 0 bases; unmatched junction nucleotides: 2. The CDR3, as DNA: TGTGCCAGCAGTTACGGGGACAGGGATAGCAATCAGCCCCAGCATTTT. This sequence encodes CASSYGDRDSNQPQHF.

The rearrangement links TRBV29-1 to TRBJ1-1; 8 bases agree with TRBD1. There are 12 residues in the CDR3. J gave up 4 bases and V 5 bases, and 3 bases lay outside the gene matches. The germline V gene encodes CDR1 SQVTM and CDR2 ANQGSEA. CDR3 DNA: TGCAGCGTTTCAGGGGGCGGCACTGAAGCTTTCTTT. Translating it yields CSVSGGGTEAFF.

The chain has TRBV4-3 and TRBJ1-3, with D possibly matching TRBD1 (6 bases). The germline V and J ends were trimmed by 3 bases and 0 bases, with 15 bases remaining between them. The germline V gene has CDR1 LGHNA and CDR2 YSLEER. The CDR3 extends over 17 amino acids. CDR3 bases: TGCGCCAGCAGCCACAAGTTTGGACAGCGCTCTGGAAACACCATATATTTT. The encoded protein is CASSHKFGQRSGNTIYF.

This chain uses TRBV19 with TRBJ2-2, with D possibly matching TRBD2 (5 bases). The V end lost 3 bases, the J end lost 9 bases, and 14 bases lay between the germline ends. The CDR3 runs 14 residues. CDR1 is LNHDA, CDR2 SQIVND, per germline (reference sequence). CDR3 bases: TGTGCCAGTAGTATTGAGACTACTATCCGGGAGCTGTTTTTT. It is translated as CASSIETTIRELFF.

This clonotype was detected only a few times. The chain combines TRBV12-3 or TRBV12-4 with TRBJ2-5; D possibly matches TRBD1 or TRBD2 (7 bases each). V dropped 5 bases and J dropped 5 bases, with 21 bases sitting between them. CDR3 length: 16 amino acids. The CDR3 here is CASSPDREGFLETQYF. CDR3 nucleotide sequence: TGTGCCAGCAGTCCAGACAGGGAGGGGTTCCTTGAGACCCAGTACTTC.

V and J are TRBV7-8 and TRBJ2-1; D not certain. This CDR3 spans 18 amino acids. Germline CDR1 and CDR2: SGHVS and FQNEAQ. V was trimmed by 4 bases and J by 6 bases, leaving 25 bases between them. CDR3 loop: CASSSRTAIQTLRNEQFF. The DNA for the CDR3 is TGTGCCAGCAGCTCACGAACAGCCATTCAAACCCTTCGCAATGAGCAGTTCTTC.